This T cell receptor beta chain derives from a study of vaccination and CD4 T cells after COVID-19. Notes on this clonotype: Its antigen is unidentified.

Germline assignment: CDR1 MGHDK and CDR2 SYGVNS. The V end lost 6 bases, the J end lost 1 base, and 10 bases lay between the germline ends. This CDR3 comprises 13 residues. With the Oncomine TCR Beta short-read assay, DNA from cultured CD4+ T cells was sequenced. TCRdb redid the calling of the PCR reads with MiXCR, one entry per CDR3 protein. Here the sample spans 15,000 to 20,000 distinct CDR3 sequences, roughly 56% being singletons. The treatment denotes: approximately 9-day PBMC culture with coronavirus spike peptide pools or control peptides (ViraFEST assay). The source material was CD4+ T cells from blood, cultured in vitro. The receptor was isolated from a human donor who had recovered from COVID-19. The chain combines TRBV25-1 with TRBJ2-7, with a tentative D call TRBD1 (6 bases). CDR3 bases: TGTGCCAGCAGGACTACAGGGTCCTACGAGCAGTACTTC. It yields the protein CASRTTGSYEQYF.